This T cell receptor (beta chain) was documented in a study of OX40 agonist ivuxolimab in advanced cancers. The overall study: Enrollees could have had prior anti-PD-1, anti-PD-L1 or anti-CTLA-4 therapy, which about 42% had received. Broader study findings: The study observed clonal expansion of CD4+ and CD8+ blood T cells by week 6 at 0.1 to 3.0 mg/kg. Among some nonresponders, normalized T-cell clonal expansion was also low.

Turning to this clone: Its antigen is unknown.

Using immunoSEQ multiplex PCR, the repertoire was profiled, and TCRdb retains in-frame clones only, with some absent. Among 43,000 or so clones, about 90% were seen once, and the ten largest hold around 30%. This material consisted of CD4+ or CD8+ T cells sorted from blood, taken in a trial of the OX40 agonist ivuxolimab. The sequence derives from an adult with an advanced solid tumor such as melanoma, head and neck, liver or kidney cancer.

Here the CDR3 DNA reads TGTGCCAGCTCACCAACGGGACCGAGGGTGAACACTGAAGCTTTCTTT. Translated, it gives CASSPTGPRVNTEAFF. The rearrangement uses TRBV18 and TRBJ1-1; D is perhaps TRBD1 (5 bases). Germline CDR1 is KGHSH and CDR2 is LQKENI. This CDR3 spans 16 amino acids. With 2 bases removed from V and 0 bases from J, the gap between germline ends came to 13 bases.